This TCR beta chain was identified in a study of blood T cell repertoires in COVID-19 (dated by TCRdb to between 2020 and 2021). Describing the broader study: Samples from collaborators originated in the United States, Italy and Spain and spanned both the acute and convalescent phases of COVID-19. The prospective study material was composed of cDNA or gDNA derived from T cells, B-cell-depleted T cells, or PBMCs. Deeply sampled blood TCRbeta repertoires from subjects exposed to, actively infected with, or recovered from COVID-19 were included in the dataset. A freely available public database, intended as a resource for researchers studying the immune response to SARS-CoV-2, is where the repertoires were released. Samples were obtained from the ongoing ImmuneRACE study (first 160 participants) and from some 1,300 subjects provided by 6 global collaborators. A de-identified subject ID, COVID-19 status, age in years and sex were almost always included in the sample metadata. Where available, HLA class I and class II types were obtained from metadata supplied by the sample provider rather than from assay-based typing.

Overall study outcomes, separate from this receptor: The quantity of clinical and demographic metadata differed by source and by participant and was supplied without curation.

Comment on this clone: The antigen this receptor binds is unknown. No base quality information exists; no much larger clone differs at one position.

TCRbeta CDR3 regions were amplified from genomic DNA by means of the immunoSEQ Assay, a bias-controlled multiplex PCR. The study's processing was this. The number of nucleated cells in each sample was estimated by amplification of reference gene primers within the assay. To quantify the absolute abundance of each unique TCRbeta CDR3 rearrangement, sequence reads were collapsed and filtered. For each sample, productive Simpson clonality was calculated by taking the square root of Simpson's diversity index across productive rearrangements. The clones in this table, taken by TCRdb from immuneACCESS, are in-frame only. Not every clone is retained; where verified, under half of the shortfall comes from an unresolved V gene, and the cause of the rest is unknown. That table gives V, J and clone size, and the DNA gave D and trimming. In all, the sample holds under 500,000 clones, and around 90% of those were seen once. In total, the top ten clones hold under 2% of the sample.

Participants in the prospective study were aged about 18 to 90 years, lived in under 30 United States geographic areas, and enrolled through a virtual design. To assign participants to cohorts, the prospective study relied on clinical history that participants themselves reported in a screening survey and a study questionnaire. Each participant in the prospective study had whole blood, serum and a nasopharyngeal or oropharyngeal swab collected by mobile phlebotomists. Participants in the prospective study had the option to provide additional blood draws and questionnaires over a roughly 2-month period. Before DNA extraction, blood samples from the prospective study were shipped at room temperature or frozen. Sequenced: PBMCs or T cells enriched from blood (not recorded which). This clonotype was sampled from a woman aged 18-35 years with acute COVID-19.

The sequence in DNA is TGTGCCAGCAGCTCCTCGGGGGGGCTCAGGGAGACCCAGTACTTC. Translated, it gives CASSSSGGLRETQYF. The chain uses TRBV7-3 and TRBJ2-5; TRBD2 aligns with 8 central bases. The germline V gene sets CDR1 to SGHTA and CDR2 to FQGTGA. Germline trimming: 4 bases from V, 5 bases from J; junction bases outside gene matches: 9. The CDR3 goes from the cysteine to the phenylalanine over 15 residues. The read is trimmed to its CDR3 DNA, 45 bases read in frame from base 1.